Listed below are T cell receptor beta chains from one sample, sequenced in a study of human T cells and chemical hapten exposure. TCRdb fed the RACE reads into MiXCR, producing one record per CDR3 protein. The data hold 140,000 or so distinct CDR3 sequences, with over 9.5% observed a single time. This specimen consisted of whole blood, obtained in connection with sensitization to the hapten diphenylcyclopropenone (DPC). These receptors originate from a woman in her fifties or sixties with alopecia areata. Some clones in this sample may be carry-over from other donors' samples. CDR3s include the opening cysteine and the closing phenylalanine or tryptophan. Fields, in order: clone size, D gene, V gene, J gene, CDR3 DNA, CDR3 protein. A D gene is named only where the DNA matches it firmly. Clone size is given for some rows only: seen once, a few or many times, or a class if the clone is expanded.

clone size: many
D gene: TRBD1
V gene: TRBV11-3
J gene: TRBJ2-6
CDR3 DNA: TGTGCAACCGGGGACAGTTCTATCTCTGGGGCCAACGTCCTGACTTTC
CDR3 protein: CATGDSSISGANVLTF

clone size: .
D gene: .
V gene: TRBV5-1
J gene: TRBJ2-3
CDR3 DNA: TGCGCCAGCAGCTGGGACACTTTCACAGATACGCAGTATTTT
CDR3 protein: CASSWDTFTDTQYF

clone size: .
D gene: TRBD1
V gene: TRBV7-7
J gene: TRBJ2-5
CDR3 DNA: TGTGCTAGCAGCTTAGGCCCCTCGGGACAGATGGACTTC
CDR3 protein: CASSLGPSGQMDF

clone size: few
D gene: .
V gene: TRBV14
J gene: TRBJ1-1
CDR3 DNA: TGTGCCAGCAGCCAAATAACAGGACGTGGTAGCACTGAAGCTTTCTTT
CDR3 protein: CASSQITGRGSTEAFF

clone size: .
D gene: .
V gene: TRBV5-4
J gene: TRBJ2-5
CDR3 DNA: TGTGCCAGCAGCTTGTCCCGGGCCCATGAGACCCAGTACTTC
CDR3 protein: CASSLSRAHETQYF

clone size: .
D gene: TRBD1
V gene: TRBV7-8
J gene: TRBJ1-3
CDR3 DNA: TGTGCCAGCAGCCTCCAGACAGGGGGAGGAAACACCATATATTTT
CDR3 protein: CASSLQTGGGNTIYF

clone size: .
D gene: .
V gene: TRBV12-3/TRBV12-4
J gene: TRBJ2-3
CDR3 DNA: TGTGCCAGCAGTAGCGGGCGAGTGGATACGCAGTATTTT
CDR3 protein: CASSSGRVDTQYF

clone size: .
D gene: .
V gene: TRBV5-1
J gene: TRBJ1-1
CDR3 DNA: TGCGCCAGCATGCAACAGGGATGGGACACTGAAGCTTTCTTT
CDR3 protein: CASMQQGWDTEAFF

clone size: many
D gene: TRBD1
V gene: TRBV7-7
J gene: TRBJ2-5
CDR3 DNA: TGTGCTAGCAGCTTTGGACAGGGGGGCCAAGAGACCCAGTACTTC
CDR3 protein: CASSFGQGGQETQYF

clone size: few
D gene: TRBD2
V gene: TRBV2
J gene: TRBJ2-1
CDR3 DNA: TGTGCCAGCAGTGAACTAGCGGGAGGCCACTACAATGAGCAGTTCTTC
CDR3 protein: CASSELAGGHYNEQFF

clone size: few
D gene: TRBD2
V gene: TRBV12-3/TRBV12-4
J gene: TRBJ2-1
CDR3 DNA: TGTGCCAGCAGTTTCAGGACTAGCGGGAAATACAATGAGCAGTTCTTC
CDR3 protein: CASSFRTSGKYNEQFF

clone size: few
D gene: .
V gene: TRBV7-8
J gene: TRBJ2-1
CDR3 DNA: TGTGCCAGCAGCTTATCGCACGCTCCCCAGGAGCAGTTCTTC
CDR3 protein: CASSLSHAPQEQFF

clone size: .
D gene: .
V gene: TRBV10-3
J gene: TRBJ1-1
CDR3 DNA: TGTGCCATCAGTGAGTCGCAGGGCGGGAGCACTGAAGCTTTCTTT
CDR3 protein: CAISESQGGSTEAFF

clone size: .
D gene: .
V gene: TRBV7-9
J gene: TRBJ2-7
CDR3 DNA: TGTGCCAGCAGCCTGGGTGCCACCTCGAGCGAGCAGTACTTC
CDR3 protein: CASSLGATSSEQYF

clone size: few
D gene: TRBD1
V gene: TRBV3-1
J gene: TRBJ2-2
CDR3 DNA: TGTGCCAGCAGCCAAGATGGGGACAGGGGATATGCCGGGGAGCTGTTTTTT
CDR3 protein: CASSQDGDRGYAGELFF

clone size: many
D gene: .
V gene: TRBV28
J gene: TRBJ2-3
CDR3 DNA: TGTGCCAGCAGTTCAATCGGGACAGGGGTCAGGACTAGCGGAAATCCTTCGAGGACAGATACGCAGTATTTT
CDR3 protein: CASSSIGTGVRTSGNPSRTDTQYF

clone size: few
D gene: TRBD2
V gene: TRBV20-1
J gene: TRBJ2-7
CDR3 DNA: TGCAGTGCTACGGCTAGCGGGACCTACGAGCAGTACTTC
CDR3 protein: CSATASGTYEQYF

clone size: .
D gene: TRBD1
V gene: TRBV7-2
J gene: TRBJ1-1
CDR3 DNA: TGTGCCAGCAGCGCGAGACAGGGGAGGGTGGACACTGAAGCTTTCTTT
CDR3 protein: CASSARQGRVDTEAFF

clone size: few
D gene: .
V gene: TRBV5-1
J gene: TRBJ2-3
CDR3 DNA: TGCGCCAGCAGCTTGGAATGGAGCACAGATACGCAGTATTTT
CDR3 protein: CASSLEWSTDTQYF

clone size: few
D gene: .
V gene: TRBV24-1
J gene: TRBJ2-5
CDR3 DNA: TGTGCCACCAGTGATCCTCCTGGTCCCCAGTACTTC
CDR3 protein: CATSDPPGPQYF

clone size: .
D gene: TRBD2
V gene: TRBV6-5
J gene: TRBJ2-7
CDR3 DNA: TGTGCCAGCAGTTATTCCGGGACTAGCGGAGCCAACGAGCAGTACTTC
CDR3 protein: CASSYSGTSGANEQYF

clone size: few
D gene: .
V gene: TRBV27
J gene: TRBJ1-5
CDR3 DNA: TGTGCCAGCAGTCCCCGGACATCCAAGAGCAATCAGCCCCAGCATTTT
CDR3 protein: CASSPRTSKSNQPQHF

clone size: .
D gene: .
V gene: TRBV27
J gene: TRBJ2-5
CDR3 DNA: TGTGCCAGCAGGCCTGGTGGCAGGGGGGACGGGACCCAGTACTTC
CDR3 protein: CASRPGGRGDGTQYF

clone size: .
D gene: TRBD1
V gene: TRBV5-1
J gene: TRBJ1-5
CDR3 DNA: TGCGCCAGCAGCAAGACAGGGCTCGCGGGCAATCAGCCCCAGCATTTT
CDR3 protein: CASSKTGLAGNQPQHF

clone size: few
D gene: .
V gene: TRBV10-3
J gene: TRBJ1-5
CDR3 DNA: TGTGCCATCAGTGGGGATATTCTTAGCAATCAGCCCCAGCATTTT
CDR3 protein: CAISGDILSNQPQHF

clone size: few
D gene: .
V gene: TRBV7-2
J gene: TRBJ2-3
CDR3 DNA: TGTGCCAGCAGCCCAAGGGAGAGTAGCACAGATACGCAGTATTTT
CDR3 protein: CASSPRESSTDTQYF

clone size: few
D gene: TRBD1
V gene: TRBV28
J gene: TRBJ2-7
CDR3 DNA: TGTGCCAGCAGGGGACAGGGTAAATCGGGGGAGCAGTACTTC
CDR3 protein: CASRGQGKSGEQYF

clone size: few
D gene: .
V gene: TRBV27
J gene: TRBJ2-7
CDR3 DNA: TGTGCCAGCAGTCCGCGAGACAGTTCCTACGAGCAGTACTTC
CDR3 protein: CASSPRDSSYEQYF

clone size: few
D gene: .
V gene: TRBV11-3
J gene: TRBJ2-3
CDR3 DNA: TGTGCCAGCAGCTTAGATCTAAGGGGCACAGATACGCAGTATTTT
CDR3 protein: CASSLDLRGTDTQYF

clone size: .
D gene: TRBD1
V gene: TRBV7-9
J gene: TRBJ1-6
CDR3 DNA: TGTGCCAGCAGCTTAGCGGAGGGGGCACGGTCACCCCTCCACTTT
CDR3 protein: CASSLAEGARSPLHF

clone size: many
D gene: .
V gene: TRBV7-9
J gene: TRBJ2-7
CDR3 DNA: TGTGCCAGCAGCTCCTCCTGGACGAGGGGACTCTCCTACGAGCAGTACTTC
CDR3 protein: CASSSSWTRGLSYEQYF

clone size: .
D gene: .
V gene: TRBV9
J gene: TRBJ2-1
CDR3 DNA: TGTGCCAGCAGCGATGCCTACCCGGGACGCAATGAGCAGTTCTTC
CDR3 protein: CASSDAYPGRNEQFF

clone size: few
D gene: .
V gene: TRBV18
J gene: TRBJ2-5
CDR3 DNA: TGTGCCAGCTCGACCACCCCAGGGAAAGAGACCCAGTACTTC
CDR3 protein: CASSTTPGKETQYF

clone size: once
D gene: .
V gene: TRBV7-2
J gene: TRBJ2-3
CDR3 DNA: TGTGCCAGCAGCTTAAACGGACTGATGAGCACAGATACGCAGTATTTT
CDR3 protein: CASSLNGLMSTDTQYF

clone size: many
D gene: .
V gene: TRBV7-7
J gene: TRBJ2-1
CDR3 DNA: TGTGCTAGCAGCTTAGCTTCAGGGTCCCACAATGAGCAGTTCTTC
CDR3 protein: CASSLASGSHNEQFF

clone size: few
D gene: .
V gene: TRBV6-5
J gene: TRBJ2-3
CDR3 DNA: TGTGCCAGCAGCCTGACTAGGAGAGATACGCAGTATTTT
CDR3 protein: CASSLTRRDTQYF

clone size: many
D gene: .
V gene: TRBV29-1
J gene: TRBJ1-5
CDR3 DNA: TGCAGCGTTGGGGAAGGGAATCAGCCCCAGCATTTT
CDR3 protein: CSVGEGNQPQHF

clone size: few
D gene: TRBD2
V gene: TRBV3-1
J gene: TRBJ2-4
CDR3 DNA: TGTGCCAGCAGCCAGGGACTAGCGATAAACATTCAGTACTTC
CDR3 protein: CASSQGLAINIQYF

clone size: many
D gene: TRBD1
V gene: TRBV28
J gene: TRBJ2-6
CDR3 DNA: TGTGCCAGCGGGACAGCTTACTCTGGGGCCAACGTCCTGACTTTC
CDR3 protein: CASGTAYSGANVLTF

clone size: many
D gene: .
V gene: TRBV7-2
J gene: TRBJ2-6
CDR3 DNA: TGTGCCAGCAGCTTAGGCAGGGTCGGGGCCAACGTCCTGACTTTC
CDR3 protein: CASSLGRVGANVLTF

clone size: .
D gene: .
V gene: TRBV5-4
J gene: TRBJ2-1
CDR3 DNA: TGTGCCAGCAGCTTGCCCATTTACAATGAGCAGTTCTTC
CDR3 protein: CASSLPIYNEQFF

clone size: many
D gene: .
V gene: TRBV7-3
J gene: TRBJ2-1
CDR3 DNA: TGTGCCAGCAGCCCCTTCCGTCAATATGAGCAGTTCTTC
CDR3 protein: CASSPFRQYEQFF

clone size: many
D gene: .
V gene: TRBV7-9
J gene: TRBJ2-7
CDR3 DNA: TGTGCCAGCAGCTTAGATCGGGGGGCCGACGAGCAGTACTTC
CDR3 protein: CASSLDRGADEQYF

clone size: .
D gene: .
V gene: TRBV11-2
J gene: TRBJ2-7
CDR3 DNA: TGTGCCAGCGATAAAGGGGGATTTGCGACCCTCCACGAGCAGTACTTC
CDR3 protein: CASDKGGFATLHEQYF

clone size: few
D gene: .
V gene: TRBV18
J gene: TRBJ1-5
CDR3 DNA: TGTGCCAGCTCACCACTTCCCGGGAACAATCAGCCCCAGCATTTT
CDR3 protein: CASSPLPGNNQPQHF

clone size: few
D gene: TRBD1
V gene: TRBV28
J gene: TRBJ2-5
CDR3 DNA: TGTGCCAGCAGTACCGGGACAGGGGTAGAGACCCAGTACTTC
CDR3 protein: CASSTGTGVETQYF

clone size: many
D gene: .
V gene: TRBV18
J gene: TRBJ2-7
CDR3 DNA: TGTGCCAGCTCACCCGACAGGTACGAGCAGTACTTC
CDR3 protein: CASSPDRYEQYF

clone size: few
D gene: .
V gene: TRBV4-3
J gene: TRBJ2-1
CDR3 DNA: TGCGCCAGCAGCCATGAAACCGGGGACTACAATGAGCAGTTCTTC
CDR3 protein: CASSHETGDYNEQFF

clone size: many
D gene: .
V gene: TRBV25-1
J gene: TRBJ1-2
CDR3 DNA: TGTGCCAGCAGTGAATATGGGGGCGGCTACACCTTC
CDR3 protein: CASSEYGGGYTF